Below are 26 T cell receptor beta chains sequenced from a single sample in a study of CD8+ T cells in alopecia areata. After isolation, RNA underwent reverse transcription to generate cDNA as the sequencing template. Only in-frame clones appear in the TCRdb table, and some are missing; sequencing was by immunoSEQ multiplex PCR. The table lists about 150,000 clones, approximately 50% of them singletons, with less than 8% in the top ten. The sequencing input was CD4+ T cells sorted from blood. The source is a human donor with alopecia areata.

This clone was recorded only once. The CDR3 ends on some other residue instead of the conserved phenylalanine or tryptophan, so this is likely a read error. Because the CDR3's place on the DNA is in doubt, the DNA is left out and the CDR3 is given as listed by TCRdb. The chain has TRBV25-1 and TRBJ1-2; TRBD1, the table's D call, was not compared with the DNA. The CDR3 region is 9 residues in length, termini included. Per germline, CDR1 MGHDK and CDR2 SYGVNS. CDR3 amino acids: CANDPGQGY.

This clone was seen more than once but under ten times. The gene calls are TRBV18 and TRBJ2-7; no clear D gene. CDR1 and CDR2 (germline): KGHSH, LQKENI. Between the trimmed V and J ends, which lost 4 bases and 4 bases, there was a span of 5 bases. CDR3 length: 11 residues. CDR3 nucleotide sequence: TGTGCCAGCTCACGTGAGTACGAGCAGTACTTC. It is translated as CASSREYEQYF.

The rearrangement links TRBV4-1 to TRBJ2-5, with no clear D. Germline values: CDR1 MGHRA, CDR2 YSYEKL. V was pared by 0 bases and J by 7 bases, with 12 bases between. There are 14 residues in the CDR3. The CDR3 DNA sequence: TGCGCCAGCAGCCAAGAGGGCGGTGGAAGGACCCAGTACTTC. It translates to CASSQEGGGRTQYF.

The chain joins TRBV9 to TRBJ2-5; 7 bases fit TRBD2. Germline CDR1 reads SGDLS; CDR2 reads YYNGEE. The CDR3 extends over 16 amino acids. V lost 3 bases to trimming and J lost 5 bases; unmatched junction nucleotides: 13. The CDR3 is CASSALPRSGEETQYF. For the CDR3, the DNA is TGTGCCAGCAGCGCCCTCCCCCGGAGCGGGGAGGAGACCCAGTACTTC.

CDR3 sequence reads: CASSVVAPSGVAGGPDEQYF. In nucleotides, the CDR3 is TGTGCCAGCAGCGTAGTAGCGCCTTCGGGAGTAGCGGGAGGGCCCGACGAGCAGTACTTC. The chain couples TRBV9 to TRBJ2-7; 11 bases are shared with TRBD2. In germline, CDR1 is SGDLS, CDR2 YYNGEE. Trimming at V came to 0 bases and at J to 5 bases, leaving 19 bases not matched to a gene. The CDR3 sequence is 20 residues long.

This clone came up a few times. The chain carries TRBV2 and TRBJ2-2, with D tentatively TRBD1 (5 bases). V lost 8 bases and J lost 0, with 19 bases in between. Germline assignment: CDR1 SNHLY and CDR2 FYNNEI. This CDR3 is built from 17 residues. CDR3 sequence reads: CASGPRQPSANTGELFF. The CDR3 nucleotides read TGTGCCAGCGGTCCGAGACAGCCCAGCGCGAACACCGGGGAGCTGTTTTTT.

In its sample, this clone was seen a few times. The V gene is TRBV27, the J gene TRBJ2-2; 7 nucleotides line up with TRBD1. The J segment lost 5 bases and the V segment lost 10 bases, leaving 13 bases of the junction unmatched. The CDR3 runs to 15 residues. The germline gives CDR1 MNHEY, CDR2 SMNVEV (reference sequence). CDR3 bases: TGTGCCACCCGATGGCAACAGGGGAAGACCGGGGAGCTGTTTTTT. It codes for CATRWQQGKTGELFF.

The chain is built from TRBV2 and TRBJ2-2; D gene uncertain. V lost 5 bases and J 11 bases, leaving 9 bases between the germline ends. Germline V gene data show CDR1 as SNHLY and CDR2 as FYNNEI. This CDR3 spans 11 amino acids. CDR3 sequence: CASSPDSELFF. In nucleotides, the CDR3 is TGTGCCAGCAGTCCCGATAGTGAGCTGTTTTTT.

This clone was counted a single time. The chain's CDR3 is CASSLSSGTYEQYF. For the CDR3, the DNA is TGCGCCAGCAGCTTGTCTTCAGGGACCTACGAGCAGTACTTC. The V call is TRBV5-1, the J call TRBJ2-7; D possibly corresponds to TRBD1 (5 bases). The CDR3 has 14 residues. Germline V gene data show CDR1 as SGHRS and CDR2 as YFSETQ. V was shortened by 1 base and J by 2 bases, with 10 bases between the two germline ends.

Notes on this clone: In the same sample, other DNA sequences code for this CDR3. The rearrangement joins TRBV5-1 to TRBJ2-1, with no clear D. The length of the CDR3 is 14 residues. In germline, CDR1 is SGHRS, CDR2 YFSETQ. The germline V and J ends were trimmed by 4 bases and 0 bases, with 8 bases remaining between them. CDR3 residues: CASSLQSSYNEQFF. The CDR3 DNA sequence: TGCGCCAGCAGCCTACAGAGCTCCTACAATGAGCAGTTCTTC.

The rearrangement links TRBV30 to TRBJ1-4; the D is unclear. V was shortened by 8 bases and J by 8 bases, with 12 bases between the two germline ends. Germline lookup yields CDR1 GTSNPN and CDR2 SVGIG (reference sequence). CDR3 length: 11 residues. The CDR3 here is CATELGEKLFF. The CDR3 DNA follows: TGTGCCACTGAGTTGGGGGAAAAACTGTTTTTT.

This clone was seen a handful of times. The V call is TRBV7-9, the J call TRBJ1-1; D gene ambiguous. Deletions cut 0 bases from V and 8 bases from J, with 10 bases between. This CDR3 contains 13 residues. CDR1 is SEHNR and CDR2 is FQNEAQ in the germline V gene (reference sequence). This CDR3 is CASSLAETGEAFF. In nucleotides, the CDR3 is TGTGCCAGCAGCTTAGCCGAGACGGGGGAAGCTTTCTTT.

The chain links TRBV29-1 to TRBJ2-2; no definite D call. Trimming shortened V by 3 bases and J by 1 base, and 6 bases separated the two germline ends. The CDR3 sequence is 13 residues long. The V gene's germline CDR1 is SQVTM and CDR2 ANQGSEA. CDR3 sequence: CSVDNRNTGELFF. CDR3 coding DNA: TGCAGCGTTGATAACAGGAACACCGGGGAGCTGTTTTTT.

The rearrangement uses TRBV2 and TRBJ1-1; 7 bases are shared with TRBD1. V lost 8 bases and J lost 0; bases outside the gene matches: 6. CDR1 SNHLY and CDR2 FYNNEI come from the germline V gene. CDR3 length: 14 residues. The DNA of the CDR3 is TGTGCCAGCCGGGACAGTCCTCTGAACACTGAAGCTTTCTTT. It encodes CASRDSPLNTEAFF.

This clone was observed a handful of times. J is TRBJ2-7 and V is TRBV5-1; D is possibly TRBD1 (5 bases). This CDR3 is built from 14 residues. Germline V CDR1 and CDR2: SGHRS, YFSETQ. V gave up 4 bases and J gave up 1 base, with 12 bases separating them. The CDR3 bases are TGCGCCAGCAGCCTCATTCAGGGTTCCTACGAGCAGTACTTC. This sequence encodes CASSLIQGSYEQYF.

The chain links TRBV5-1 to TRBJ1-4, with D perhaps TRBD1 (6 bases). Germline V gene data show CDR1 as SGHRS and CDR2 as YFSETQ. Between the trimmed V and J ends, which lost 6 bases and 8 bases, there was a span of 17 bases. The length of the CDR3 is 14 residues. The CDR3 is CASTVGGQEEKLFF. CDR3 in DNA: TGCGCCAGCACCGTTGGGGGGCAAGAAGAAAAACTGTTTTTT.

This clone was seen more than once but under ten times. The rearrangement uses TRBV6-1 and TRBJ2-7, with D tentatively TRBD2 (6 bases). The V gene lost 4 bases and the J gene lost 0 bases, with 19 bases spanning the gap. From germline, CDR1 is MNHNS and CDR2 SASEGT. The CDR3 is 17 residues long. The CDR3 bases are TGTGCCAGCAGTGCCTCCCAGGTATCGGGAGACTCCTACGAGCAGTACTTC. It yields the protein CASSASQVSGDSYEQYF.

The genes are TRBV30 and TRBJ1-1, with D tentatively TRBD1 (5 bases). Trimming removed 5 bases at V and 3 bases at J, with 10 bases between. Germline-derived CDR1 and CDR2 are GTSNPN and SVGIG (reference sequence). The CDR3 totals 12 residues. Written as DNA, the CDR3 is TGTGCCTGGCGGGACGTAGACACTGAAGCTTTCTTT. It translates to CAWRDVDTEAFF.

To note about this clone: An end of the junction does not agree with germline; a read error may underlie this. This chain uses TRBV4-1 with TRBJ2-7; either TRBD1 or TRBD2 may supply D (7 bases each). Looked up from germline, CDR1 is MGHRA and CDR2 is YSYEKL. This CDR3 contains 13 residues. The CDR3 bases are TGTGCCAGCAGCTTAGACCGACAGGGAGGGCGGTACTTC. Protein: CASSLDRQGGRYF.

The rearrangement joins TRBV29-1 to TRBJ2-4; 8 bases are shared with TRBD1. The CDR3 consists of 17 residues. Germline CDR1 reads SQVTM; CDR2 reads ANQGSEA. With V trimmed by 7 bases and J by 0 bases, 14 bases remained unmatched. As DNA, the CDR3 is TGCAGCGCCAGGACAGGGTCAGCAAGACTAGCCAAAAACATTCAGTACTTC. Translation gives CSARTGSARLAKNIQYF.

This chain links TRBV9 with TRBJ2-7; D is perhaps TRBD2 (6 bases). In germline, CDR1 is SGDLS, CDR2 YYNGEE. V was cut by 0 bases and J by 5 bases, with 12 bases left in between. The CDR3 is 14 amino acids. As DNA, the CDR3 is TGTGCCAGCAGCGTAGCGATGCGGGATCACGAGCAGTACTTC. Protein sequence: CASSVAMRDHEQYF.

This clone was counted between two and nine times. The chain employs TRBV7-3 and TRBJ2-1, with TRBD2 matching over 14 bases. The germline CDR1 and CDR2 sequences are SGHTA and FQGTGA. The CDR3 sequence is 17 residues long. V was clipped by 1 base and J by 6 bases; unmatched bases: 5. This CDR3 is CASSLMGTSGSVNEQFF. The CDR3 bases are TGTGCCAGCAGCTTAATGGGGACTAGCGGGAGCGTCAATGAGCAGTTCTTC.

In its sample, this clone was seen a few times. The chain is built from TRBV29-1 and TRBJ2-4; maybe TRBD1 (5 bases). The germline gives CDR1 SQVTM, CDR2 ANQGSEA. The CDR3 is 13 residues long. V was pared by 3 bases and J by 6 bases, with 12 bases between. CDR3 nucleotide sequence: TGCAGCGTTGAGGGGCCGGGTAGAAACATTCAGTACTTC. Its translation is CSVEGPGRNIQYF.

The CDR3 protein is CASSHDYTDEQFF. CDR3 DNA sequence: TGTGCCAGCAGTCATGATTACACGGATGAGCAGTTCTTC. The rearrangement uses TRBV7-3 and TRBJ2-1; D call uncertain. The CDR3 extends over 13 amino acids. V lost 6 bases and J lost 8, with 14 bases in between. Germline V lookup: CDR1 SGHTA, CDR2 FQGTGA.

J is TRBJ1-1 and V is TRBV30, with a tentative D call TRBD1 (5 bases). Germline V gene lookup returns CDR1 GTSNPN and CDR2 SVGIG (reference sequence). V lost 3 bases, J lost 6 bases, and 20 bases lay in between. The CDR3 totals 15 residues. The chain's CDR3 is CAWSGGLGLGSEAFF. The CDR3 bases are TGTGCCTGGAGCGGGGGACTGGGGCTAGGGTCTGAAGCTTTCTTT.

CDR3 residues: CASSQVGLAGLFNEQYF. The DNA for the CDR3 is TGCGCCAGCAGCCAAGTGGGACTAGCGGGACTTTTCAACGAGCAGTACTTC. The chain uses TRBV4-1 and TRBJ2-7, with TRBD2 matching 13 bases. The V and J ends lost 1 base and 5 bases, in that order; junction bases with no gene match: 8. Germline V gene lookup returns CDR1 MGHRA and CDR2 YSYEKL. This CDR3 comprises 17 residues.